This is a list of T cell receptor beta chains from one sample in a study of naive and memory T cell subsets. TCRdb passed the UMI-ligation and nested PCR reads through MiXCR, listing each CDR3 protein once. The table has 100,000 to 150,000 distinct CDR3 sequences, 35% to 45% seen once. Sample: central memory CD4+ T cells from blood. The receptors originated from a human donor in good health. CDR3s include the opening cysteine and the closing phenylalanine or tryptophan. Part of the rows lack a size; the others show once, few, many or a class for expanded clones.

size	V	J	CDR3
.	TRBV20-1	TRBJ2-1	CSARGRRSQYNEQFF
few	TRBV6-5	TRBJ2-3	CAIALRQGSTDTQYF
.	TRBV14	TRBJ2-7	CASSPTGYQQYF
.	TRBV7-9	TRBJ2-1	CASSPRDSYNEQFF
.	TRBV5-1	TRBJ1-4	CASSWGPDRGEKLFF
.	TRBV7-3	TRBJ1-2	CASSKNRTGKYGYTF
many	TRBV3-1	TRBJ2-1	CASSQIGYNEQFF
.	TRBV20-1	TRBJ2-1	CSAREEVPAYNEQFF
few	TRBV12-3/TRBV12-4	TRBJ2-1	CASSFKVSNSYNEQFF
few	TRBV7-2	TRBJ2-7	CASSPPGLGGEQYF
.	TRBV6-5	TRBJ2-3	CASSTGFDTQYF
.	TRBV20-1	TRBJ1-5	CSAGGDSNQPQHF
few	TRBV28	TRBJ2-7	CASMPRDLLEQYF
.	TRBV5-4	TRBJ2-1	CASRKGTSDENEQFF
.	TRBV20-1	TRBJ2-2	CSAQRSGPTVSGELFF
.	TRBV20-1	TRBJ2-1	CSAKGTANEQFF
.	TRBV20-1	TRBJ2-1	CSARVSVHEQFF
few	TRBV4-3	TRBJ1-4	CASSQYLVGQGTRKATNEKLFF
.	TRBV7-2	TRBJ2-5	CASSSIAVWGETQYF
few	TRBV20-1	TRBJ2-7	CSAEKGLGYEQYF
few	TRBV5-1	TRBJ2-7	CASSFFYRGTGVGKYEQYF
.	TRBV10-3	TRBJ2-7	CAISEGSGVPYEQYF
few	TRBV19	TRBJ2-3	CASSIQDYTDTQYF
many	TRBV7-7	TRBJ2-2	CASSPSLGRKLFF
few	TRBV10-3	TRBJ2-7	CAISESSDREGEQYF
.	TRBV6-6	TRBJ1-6	CASSGTGGNSPLHF
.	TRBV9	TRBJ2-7	CASSVRDKSYEQYF
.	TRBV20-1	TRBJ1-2	CSASDLVSEANYGYTF
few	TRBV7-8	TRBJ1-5	CASSLGPGDQPQHF
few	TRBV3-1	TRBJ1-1	CASSSRLRTGKVAFF
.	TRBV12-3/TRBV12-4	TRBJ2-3	CASSGSTSTDTQYF
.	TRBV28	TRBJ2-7	CATGDGTYEQYF
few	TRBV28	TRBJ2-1	CASSIVWASGRNEQFF
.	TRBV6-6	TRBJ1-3	CASSYYGREGNTIYF
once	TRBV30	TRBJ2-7	CAWGPTGSVYEQYF
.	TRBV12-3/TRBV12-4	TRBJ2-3	CASSPRKGQGPGTDTQYF
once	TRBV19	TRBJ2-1	CASSAQGWDEQFF
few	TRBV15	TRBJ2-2	CATSRGALSGGNTGELFF
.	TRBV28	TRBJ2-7	CASFTRDRRVYEQYF
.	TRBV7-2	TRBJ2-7	CASSLPLRLGGQYF
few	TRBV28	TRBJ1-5	CASRDRDTRRNQPQHF
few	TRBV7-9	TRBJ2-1	CASSPSSSLDEQFF
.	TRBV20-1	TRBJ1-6	CSARNRVVSISNSPLHF
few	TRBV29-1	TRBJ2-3	CSVEDQTGWGTDTQYF
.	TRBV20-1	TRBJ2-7	CGTGTSVYEQYF